This TCR beta chain was profiled in a study of cytomegalovirus exposure and HLA in healthy donors. The method was immunoSEQ multiplex PCR; TCRdb's version includes in-frame clones alone and lacks a portion of them. The sample shows 120,000 or so clones, approximately 89% of them seen only once. Note on this clone: Antigen specificity is unknown.

Study-level results: Among TCR sequences, most were rare, though some public TCRs appeared in many donors.

V dropped 6 bases and J dropped 0 bases, with 13 bases sitting between them. The CDR3 sequence is 15 residues long. In germline, CDR1 is MNHEY, CDR2 SVGAGI. The V gene is TRBV6-5, the J gene TRBJ2-3; a possible D gene is TRBD1 (7 bases). This sequence was found in a woman between 18 and 29 years old in good health and CMV-seronegative. Material for sequencing was PBMCs. CDR3 in DNA: TGTGCCAGCAGGAAACAGGGGACTAGCACAGATACGCAGTATTTT. It encodes CASRKQGTSTDTQYF.